The 28 T cell receptor beta chains below all came from one sample that was sequenced in a study of blood T cell repertoires in COVID-19. Repertoires were generated with immunoSEQ multiplex PCR, while TCRdb's copy carries only in-frame clones and drops some. The sample holds some 150,000 clones, more than 75% seen once. The material sequenced was peripheral blood. The receptor source for this set is a human donor in a cohort sampled during active COVID-19.

V gene TRBV4-2 combines with J gene TRBJ1-6; weak D call: TRBD1 (5 bases). With 0 bases removed from V and 5 bases from J, the gap between germline ends came to 14 bases. Germline V gene data show CDR1 as LGHNA and CDR2 as YNFKEQ. The CDR3 extends over 17 amino acids. CDR3: CASSQDWPGGNNSPLHF. CDR3 DNA sequence: TGTGCCAGCAGCCAAGATTGGCCCGGGGGGAATAATTCACCCCTCCACTTT.

The chain carries TRBV10-3 and TRBJ2-3; 10 nucleotides agree with TRBD2. Unmatched junction bases numbered 1, after V lost 5 bases and J lost 2 bases. Germline CDR1 is ENHRY and CDR2 is SYGVKD. CDR3 length equals 14 residues. CDR3 residues: CAISLAGVTDTQYF. CDR3 sequence (DNA): TGTGCCATCAGTCTAGCGGGAGTCACAGATACGCAGTATTTT.

In its sample, this clone was seen once. The chain carries TRBV7-6 and TRBJ2-3, with 8 bases that match TRBD2. CDR3 size: 15 residues. The V segment lost 3 bases and the J segment 4 bases; nucleotides outside the gene matches: 6. In germline, CDR1 is SGHVS, CDR2 FNYEAQ. The chain's CDR3 is CASSFASGGPDTQYF. In DNA form, the CDR3 reads TGTGCCAGCAGCTTCGCAAGCGGGGGACCAGATACGCAGTATTTT. The full variable domain, its missing parts supplied by reference TRBV7-6 and TRBJ2-3, is GAGVSQSPRYKVTKRGQDVALRCDPISGHVSLYWYRQALGQGPEFLTYFNYEAQQDKSGLPNDRFSAERPEGSISTLTIQRTEQRDSAMYRCASSFASGGPDTQYFGPGTRLTVL.

This chain uses TRBV30 with TRBJ1-5, with 7 positions matching TRBD1. Germline CDR1 reads GTSNPN; CDR2 reads SVGIG (reference sequence). This CDR3 has 15 residues. V lost 0 bases and J lost 4; bases outside the gene matches: 6. Here the CDR3 DNA reads TGTGCCTGGAGTGTACAGTGGGACAGTAATCAGCCCCAGCATTTT. This translates into CAWSVQWDSNQPQHF.

The rearrangement joins TRBV6-5 to TRBJ1-4; TRBD1 aligns across 9 bases. This CDR3 region has 15 residues. The V segment lost 6 bases and the J segment 7 bases; nucleotides outside the gene matches: 9. Germline lookup yields CDR1 MNHEY and CDR2 SVGAGI. CDR3 region: CASRDPGQGSEKLFF. DNA of the CDR3: TGTGCCAGCAGAGATCCGGGACAGGGAAGTGAAAAACTGTTTTTT.

The gene calls are TRBV6-5 and TRBJ2-1; TRBD1 matches at 8 bases. The CDR3 runs 12 residues. V was clipped by 10 bases and J by 6 bases; unmatched bases: 5. Germline loops: CDR1 MNHEY, CDR2 SVGAGI. The CDR3 loop reads CAIRTGGNEQFF. CDR3 in DNA: TGTGCCATACGAACAGGGGGCAATGAGCAGTTCTTC.

J is TRBJ1-5 and V is TRBV5-1; TRBD1 is a possible D gene (6 bases). CDR1 is SGHRS, CDR2 YFSETQ, per germline. There are 17 residues in the CDR3. Trimming left V 4 bases short and J 4 bases short, with 21 bases between. In nucleotides, the CDR3 is TGCGCCAGCAGCCATACAACGCTTACAGGGAGTAATCAGCCCCAGCATTTT. Translated, it gives CASSHTTLTGSNQPQHF.

The CDR3 DNA is TGCGCCAGCAGCACTAGCGGGGCGGACTCCTACGAGCAGTACTTC. Encoded protein: CASSTSGADSYEQYF. The chain recombines TRBV4-1 with TRBJ2-7; the match to TRBD2 covers 10 bases. V was clipped by 5 bases and J by 0 bases; unmatched bases: 4. Germline-derived CDR1 and CDR2 are MGHRA and YSYEKL. The CDR3 is made up of 15 amino acids.

V gene TRBV13 combines with J gene TRBJ2-3; 9 bases align to TRBD2. V trimming: 5 bases; J trimming: 4 bases; junction bases outside the gene matches: 13. Per germline, CDR1 PRHDT and CDR2 FYEKMQ (reference sequence). The CDR3 sequence is 17 residues long. CDR3 DNA sequence: TGTGCCAGCAGCATTAGCGGGAGAGGCGGTTGGCCAGATACGCAGTATTTT. Amino acids: CASSISGRGGWPDTQYF.

The gene calls are TRBV3-1 (or the pseudogene TRBV3-2) and TRBJ1-4; D perhaps matches TRBD1 (5 bases). V was trimmed by 4 bases and J by 10 bases, leaving 16 bases between them. CDR1 is LGHDT and CDR2 is YNNKEL in the germline V gene (reference sequence). This CDR3 contains 14 residues. The CDR3 sequence: CASSRQGGEGKLFF. DNA of the CDR3: TGTGCCAGCAGCCGCCAGGGAGGGGAGGGAAAACTGTTTTTT.

This clone was seen a handful of times. The CDR3 DNA is TGCGCCAGCAGCTTGGTAGGGGGCCTTAATGAAAAACTGTTTTTT. It yields the protein CASSLVGGLNEKLFF. The gene calls are TRBV5-1 and TRBJ1-4; 7 bases match TRBD1. V lost 0 bases and J lost 4; bases outside the gene matches: 3. The CDR3 totals 15 residues. The germline V gene encodes CDR1 SGHRS and CDR2 YFSETQ.

The chain couples TRBV28 to TRBJ2-3; 9 nucleotides agree with TRBD2. Unmatched junction bases numbered 9, after V lost 6 bases and J lost 2 bases. The CDR3 contains 16 residues. Germline assignment: CDR1 MDHEN and CDR2 SYDVKM. The CDR3 here is CASSRSLAGTTDTQYF. The CDR3 region has the DNA TGTGCCAGCAGCCGATCCCTAGCGGGAACCACAGATACGCAGTATTTT.

The J gene is TRBJ1-1, the V gene TRBV5-1, with 8 bases lining up with TRBD1. V trimming: 4 bases; J trimming: 3 bases; junction bases outside the gene matches: 8. CDR3 size: 15 residues. Germline CDR1 and CDR2: SGHRS and YFSETQ. The CDR3 DNA follows: TGCGCCAGCAGCGTAGGACAGGGCAAGCACACTGAAGCTTTCTTT. Amino acid sequence: CASSVGQGKHTEAFF. The full variable domain, completed using reference TRBV5-1 and TRBJ1-1, is KAGVTQTPRYLIKTRGQQVTLSCSPISGHRSVSWYQQTPGQGLQFLFEYFSETQRNKGNFPGRFSGRQFSNSRSEMNVSTLELGDSALYLCASSVGQGKHTEAFFGQGTRLTVV.

V usage is TRBV3-1 (or the pseudogene TRBV3-2) and J usage is TRBJ2-1; 7 nucleotides match TRBD2. This CDR3 is built from 15 residues. The germline V gene has CDR1 LGHDT and CDR2 YNNKEL (reference sequence). V dropped 1 base and J dropped 4; count of bases not matched to a gene: 4. This CDR3 reads CASSQGAGVYNEQFF. The CDR3 DNA reads as TGTGCCAGCAGCCAAGGGGCGGGGGTGTACAATGAGCAGTTCTTC.

The chain carries TRBV24-1 and TRBJ2-7; 8 positions agree with TRBD2. The V and J ends lost 5 bases and 3 bases, in that order; junction bases with no gene match: 8. Germline CDR1 reads KGHDR; CDR2 reads SFDVKD. The CDR3 loop spans 15 amino acids. The CDR3 protein is CATSGGGTPDYEQYF. DNA of the CDR3: TGTGCCACCAGTGGCGGGGGGACCCCTGACTACGAGCAGTACTTC.

The chain is built from TRBV30 and TRBJ1-6; unclear D gene. CDR1 and CDR2 from the germline V gene are GTSNPN and SVGIG (reference sequence). The CDR3 has 14 amino acids. V dropped 3 bases and J dropped 10 bases, with 16 bases sitting between them. DNA of the CDR3: TGTGCCTGGAGGGTTTTCGGGAATCGATCACCCCTCCACTTT. As protein: CAWRVFGNRSPLHF.

The rearrangement joins TRBV5-1 to TRBJ2-3, with 8 bases matching TRBD2. CDR1 is SGHRS, CDR2 YFSETQ, per germline. The trim removed 4 bases at V and 2 bases at J, leaving 6 bases unmatched. This CDR3 spans 15 amino acids. CDR3 sequence (DNA): TGCGCCAGCAGCGCCAGCGGGGGTCACACAGATACGCAGTATTTT. Amino acids: CASSASGGHTDTQYF.

To note about this clone: A much larger clone differs by one base, so this may be a read error. The chain recombines TRBV12-3 or TRBV12-4 with TRBJ1-5, with D perhaps TRBD1 (5 bases). The germline V and J ends were trimmed by 5 bases and 3 bases, with 8 bases remaining between them. The CDR3 covers 13 residues. The CDR3 DNA is TGTGCCAGCAGTGAACAGGTCAATCAGCCCCAGCATTTT. It is translated as CASSEQVNQPQHF.

This clone was seen only once. The gene calls are TRBV5-4 and TRBJ2-5; 12 bases map to TRBD2. The junction had 9 bases not matched to a gene; V was cut back by 4 bases and J by 5 bases. Per germline, CDR1 SGHNT and CDR2 YYREEE (reference sequence). CDR3 size: 16 residues. Written as DNA, the CDR3 is TGTGCCAGCAGCCGCGAACTAGCGGGGGGTGCGGAGACCCAGTACTTC. It encodes CASSRELAGGAETQYF. Based on the CDR3 plus reference TRBV5-4 and TRBJ2-5, the full variable domain is ETGVTQSPTHLIKTRGQQVTLRCSSQSGHNTVSWYQQALGQGPQFIFQYYREEENGRGNFPPRFSGLQFPNYSSELNVNALELDDSALYLCASSRELAGGAETQYFGPGTRLLVL.

The genes are TRBV27 and TRBJ2-7; the D gene is possibly TRBD2 (5 bases). The CDR3 has 15 residues. The germline V gene encodes CDR1 MNHEY and CDR2 SMNVEV (reference sequence). V was clipped by 10 bases and J by 4 bases, with 23 bases between them. The CDR3 DNA reads as TGTGCCACCCCCCCCGGGGTTTTGTTTATTTACGAGCAGTACGTC. It translates to CATPPGVLFIYEQYV.

The V gene is TRBV7-2, the J gene TRBJ2-2; D is undetermined. The CDR3 totals 13 residues. Germline lookup yields CDR1 SGHTA and CDR2 FQGNSA. Trimming pared 3 bases from V and 4 bases from J, leaving 6 bases between. CDR3 residues: CASSFGSTGELFF. CDR3 nucleotides: TGTGCCAGCAGCTTCGGTTCCACCGGGGAGCTGTTTTTT.

The chain joins TRBV28 to TRBJ1-3; D remains unclear. V was clipped by 6 bases and J by 1 base, with 13 bases between them. Germline CDR1 is MDHEN and CDR2 is SYDVKM. The length of the CDR3 is 15 residues. The DNA of the CDR3 is TGTGCCAGCAGAGGTCGTCGAGGTTCTGGAAACACCATATATTTT. The encoded protein is CASRGRRGSGNTIYF.

The chain has TRBV28 and TRBJ1-6; D is possibly TRBD1 (6 bases). The V gene's germline CDR1 is MDHEN and CDR2 SYDVKM. The CDR3 runs to 14 residues. V was cut by 3 bases and J by 10 bases, with 13 bases left in between. The CDR3 here is CASSFGETGSPLHF. CDR3 DNA: TGTGCCAGCAGTTTCGGGGAGACAGGATCACCCCTCCACTTT.

V is TRBV29-1 and J is TRBJ1-1, with D possibly being TRBD1 (6 bases). V lost 6 bases and J 2 bases, leaving 13 bases between the germline ends. The CDR3 is 13 residues long. CDR1 is SQVTM, CDR2 ANQGSEA, per germline. CDR3 nucleotides: TGCAGCGTGTCGGGACAACTAAACACTGAAGCTTTCTTT. The encoded protein is CSVSGQLNTEAFF.

This chain uses TRBV23-1 with TRBJ1-5, with 7 bases aligning to TRBD1. TRBV23-1 is placed among ORFs of uncertain function. Germline trimming cut 6 bases from V and 5 bases from J; bases unmatched to any gene: 10. This CDR3 contains 15 residues. The chain's CDR3 is CASSQARGPYQPQHF. The CDR3 bases are TGCGCCAGCAGCCAAGCGAGGGGGCCCTATCAGCCCCAGCATTTT.

The rearrangement links TRBV2 to TRBJ1-6; 7 nucleotides line up with TRBD1. V trimming: 5 bases; J trimming: 7 bases; junction bases outside the gene matches: 5. CDR1 and CDR2 (germline): SNHLY, FYNNEI. This CDR3 is built from 14 residues. CDR3 nucleotide sequence: TGTGCCAGCAGTCCGGGACAGCTAAATTCACCCCTCCACTTT. Its protein product is CASSPGQLNSPLHF.

The CDR3, as DNA: TGTGCCATCATGGGGACAAGTGCCTACGAGCAGTACTTC. As protein: CAIMGTSAYEQYF. The rearrangement joins TRBV10-3 to TRBJ2-7; D is perhaps TRBD1 (6 bases). The CDR3 sequence is 13 residues long. Germline CDR1 and CDR2: ENHRY and SYGVKD. With 7 bases removed from V and 2 bases from J, the gap between germline ends came to 12 bases.

The rearrangement joins TRBV4-2 to TRBJ2-5; 8 bases match TRBD2. Germline V gene sequence: CDR1 LGHNA, CDR2 YNFKEQ. Losses at the gene ends were 6 bases for V and 5 bases for J; bases not matched to a gene: 8. The CDR3 spans 14 residues. CDR3 in amino acids: CASSSGGGGETQYF. The CDR3 bases are TGTGCCAGCAGTTCCGGGGGGGGTGGCGAGACCCAGTACTTC.